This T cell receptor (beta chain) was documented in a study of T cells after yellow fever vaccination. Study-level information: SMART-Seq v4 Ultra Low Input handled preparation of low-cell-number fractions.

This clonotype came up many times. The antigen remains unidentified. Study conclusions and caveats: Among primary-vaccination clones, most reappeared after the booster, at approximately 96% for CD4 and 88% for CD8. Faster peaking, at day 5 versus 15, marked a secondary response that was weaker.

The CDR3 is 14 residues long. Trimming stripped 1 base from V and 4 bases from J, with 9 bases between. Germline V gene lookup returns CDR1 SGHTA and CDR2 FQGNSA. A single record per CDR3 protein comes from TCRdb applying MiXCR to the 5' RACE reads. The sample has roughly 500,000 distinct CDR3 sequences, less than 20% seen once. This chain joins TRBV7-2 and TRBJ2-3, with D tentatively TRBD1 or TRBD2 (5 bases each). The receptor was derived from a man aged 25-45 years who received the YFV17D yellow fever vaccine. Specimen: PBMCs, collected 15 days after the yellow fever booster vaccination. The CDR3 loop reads CASSLGGGPDTQYF. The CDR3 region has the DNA TGTGCCAGCAGCTTAGGGGGCGGGCCAGATACGCAGTATTTT.